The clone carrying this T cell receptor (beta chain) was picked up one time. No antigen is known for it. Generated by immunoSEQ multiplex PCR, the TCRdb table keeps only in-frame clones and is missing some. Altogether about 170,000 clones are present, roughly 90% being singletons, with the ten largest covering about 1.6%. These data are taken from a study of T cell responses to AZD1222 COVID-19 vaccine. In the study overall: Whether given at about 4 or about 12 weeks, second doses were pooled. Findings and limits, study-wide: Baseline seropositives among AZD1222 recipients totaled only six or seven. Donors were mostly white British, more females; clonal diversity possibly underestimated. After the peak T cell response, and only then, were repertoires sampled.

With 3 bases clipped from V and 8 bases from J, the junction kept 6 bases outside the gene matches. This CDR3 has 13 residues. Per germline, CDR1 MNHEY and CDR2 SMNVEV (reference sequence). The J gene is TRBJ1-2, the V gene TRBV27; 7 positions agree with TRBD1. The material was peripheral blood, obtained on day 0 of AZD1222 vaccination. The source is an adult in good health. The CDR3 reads CASSFDRVGGYTF. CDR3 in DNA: TGTGCCAGCAGTTTCGACAGGGTCGGAGGCTACACCTTC.